This T cell receptor (beta chain) comes out of a study of naive CD8 T cells in extremely preterm neonates. Cord blood came from elective full-term cesareans at about 35-41 weeks without labor or membrane rupture. From germline, CDR1 is MNHEY and CDR2 SMNVEV (reference sequence). The CDR3 runs 13 residues. The V end lost 3 bases, the J end lost 1 base, and 5 bases lay between the germline ends. Using immunoSEQ multiplex PCR, the repertoire was profiled, and TCRdb retains in-frame clones only, with some absent. The data show over 5,500 clones, 95% to 99% seen once. This clone was recorded once. The TCR was taken from a newborn in good health. This chain connects TRBV27 to TRBJ2-3, with D tentatively TRBD2 (5 bases). Input material: naive CD8+ T cells from cord blood. CDR3 in amino acids: CASSFGGTDTQYF. The DNA of the CDR3 is TGTGCCAGCAGTTTCGGGGGCACAGATACGCAGTATTTT.